This entry concerns a single T cell receptor beta chain. Its antigen is still unknown. No much larger clonotype is one base removed from it; base qualities were not supplied. The data were obtained in a study of T cell responses to AZD1222 COVID-19 vaccine (dated by TCRdb to the early 2020s). Study-level background: TCR sequencing was performed for approximately 240 trial participants, of whom about 200 were given two doses of AZD1222 and some 26 were given two doses of MenACWY control vaccine. Trial participants were enrolled by age into subgroups of 18-55, 56-69 and 70-plus years, and 148, 28 and 57 TCR-sequenced participants, respectively, were included in these subgroups. The paper's findings and limits, for the study overall: Because no day 14 peak-response samples were available, repertoires were characterized only after the peak T cell response. Conclusions about previously exposed vaccinees were limited because only six AZD1222 recipients were SARS-CoV-2 seropositive at baseline. The 56-69-year group was small, and its depth increase did not reach significance, likely because of low power. Participants were mostly white British, with more females than males. The authors suggested clonal diversity may have been underestimated. After two AZD1222 doses, spike-specific TCR breadth and depth were significantly higher than at day 0 and than in MenACWY recipients. Vaccine-associated CD4 TCRs spanned the whole spike protein, with dominant responses in regions 160-218 and 743-854. Reportedly, almost half of the unique spike-specific TCRs recognized epitopes lying outside the regions that are mutated in the B.1.351 and B.1.1.7 variants.

The sample's time point, from its label and the paper: about 28 days (+/-7) after the second vaccine dose. AZD1222 recipients whose second dose came at about 4 weeks and those whose second dose came at about 12 weeks were combined into one group, since spike-specific TCR depth and breadth did not differ between the two schedules. Vaccinee samples came from UK trials COV001 and COV002, including a single-blind randomized controlled phase 2/3 trial of AZD1222 (ChAdOx1 nCoV-19) in healthy adults. Trial participant PBMC samples were collected at day 0 and day 28 after the second dose for TCRbeta chain sequencing. The CDR3 regions of human TCRbeta chains were analyzed by immunosequencing. The paper's data handling went like this. Repertoire TCRs were matched against a reference library of SARS-CoV-2-specific TCRs generated with the MIRA antigen-specificity platform. Breadth meant the fraction of unique TCRs that were SARS-CoV-2-associated, whereas depth meant the fraction of total T cells that were SARS-CoV-2-associated. Each spike-specific TCR was assigned to its reactive spike region and to a CD4 or CD8 class using the MIRA data. Log10-transformed breadth and depth values were compared by one-way ANOVA with Sidak's multiple comparisons tests. As stored in TCRdb, this immuneACCESS dataset retains in-frame rearrangements with V and J assigned. A fraction of the clones does not appear; measured against another copy, unresolved V genes explain less than half of the discrepancy, and the remainder lacks a known reason. Clone size and the V and J calls come from that table; the DNA yielded D and trimming. Within this sample are about 200,000 clones, with approximately 95% of them counted one time only. The ten largest clones add up to about 1% of the sample.

The CDR3 runs 16 residues from the cysteine to the phenylalanine. Left in the record is the CDR3 DNA by itself, 48 bases read in frame from the first base. For CDR1 and CDR2, the germline V gene (reference sequence) lists SEHNR and FQNEAQ. V is reduced by 5 bases and J by 6 bases, leaving a spacing of 19 bases between them. The sequence derives from an adult who received the AZD1222 COVID-19 vaccine. Source: peripheral blood, taken 28 days after the second AZD1222 dose. The V gene is TRBV7-9 and the J gene is TRBJ1-4, with the identity of the D gene unclear. The DNA sequence is TGTGCCAGCAGCCCGTTTTTTTCGGGAAAAGATGAAAAACTGTTTTTT. Its protein product is CASSPFFSGKDEKLFF. Full variable domain (CDR3 extended with the reference TRBV7-9 and TRBJ1-4 proteins): DTGVSQNPRHKITKRGQNVTFRCDPISEHNRLYWYRQTLGQGPEFLTYFQNEAQLEKSRLLSDRFSAERPKGSFSTLEIQRTEQGDSAMYLCASSPFFSGKDEKLFFGSGTQLSVL.